A single sample gave rise to the 5 T cell receptor beta chains below, sequenced in a study of T cell responses to AZD1222 COVID-19 vaccine. Assay: immunoSEQ multiplex PCR; the TCRdb copy retains only in-frame clones and omits some. The table includes about 100,000 clones, around 96% detected once. Sequencing used peripheral blood, obtained on day 0 of AZD1222 vaccination. Every receptor here comes from an adult in good health.

This clone was recorded once. V and J are TRBV18 and TRBJ1-5, with D possibly being TRBD1 (6 bases). Germline lookup yields CDR1 KGHSH and CDR2 LQKENI. This CDR3 is built from 14 residues. Trimming cost V 0 bases and J 6 bases, with 9 bases left between them. CDR3 DNA sequence: TGTGCCAGCTCACCACCGGGGGCGACTCAGCCCCAGCATTTT. This encodes CASSPPGATQPQHF.

The chain is built from TRBV19 and TRBJ1-5; D unresolved. Trimming shortened V by 5 bases and J by 0 bases, and 8 bases separated the two germline ends. The germline CDR1 and CDR2 sequences are LNHDA and SQIVND (reference sequence). The length of the CDR3 is 14 residues. This CDR3 reads CASSWPDSNQPQHF. In DNA form, the CDR3 reads TGTGCCAGTAGTTGGCCGGATAGCAATCAGCCCCAGCATTTT.

The rearrangement joins TRBV3-1 (or the pseudogene TRBV3-2) to TRBJ2-1, with D uncertain. V dropped 3 bases and J dropped 6 bases, with 15 bases sitting between them. CDR3 length: 15 amino acids. Germline values: CDR1 LGHDT, CDR2 YNNKEL (reference sequence). In DNA, the CDR3 is TGTGCCAGCAGCCAGACGGGTGTCACCCGCAATGAGCAGTTCTTC. The encoded protein is CASSQTGVTRNEQFF.

CDR3 sequence: CASSNRGGTDTQYF. The CDR3 DNA reads as TGTGCCAGTAGTAACAGGGGAGGCACAGATACGCAGTATTTT. This chain joins TRBV19 and TRBJ2-3, with 7 bases aligning to TRBD1. Germline V lookup: CDR1 LNHDA, CDR2 SQIVND (reference sequence). The CDR3 is 14 residues long. With 4 bases clipped from V and 1 base from J, the junction kept 2 bases outside the gene matches.

The chain joins TRBV11-2 to TRBJ2-7, with 9 bases matching TRBD2. Trimming cost V 1 base and J 4 bases; bases outside gene matches: 14. Per the germline V gene, CDR1 is SGHAT and CDR2 is FQNNGV. The CDR3 spans 18 residues. CDR3 loop: CASSLGGRRGGRLYEQYF. The DNA of the CDR3 is TGTGCCAGCAGCTTAGGAGGAAGGCGGGGGGGGAGGCTATACGAGCAGTACTTC.